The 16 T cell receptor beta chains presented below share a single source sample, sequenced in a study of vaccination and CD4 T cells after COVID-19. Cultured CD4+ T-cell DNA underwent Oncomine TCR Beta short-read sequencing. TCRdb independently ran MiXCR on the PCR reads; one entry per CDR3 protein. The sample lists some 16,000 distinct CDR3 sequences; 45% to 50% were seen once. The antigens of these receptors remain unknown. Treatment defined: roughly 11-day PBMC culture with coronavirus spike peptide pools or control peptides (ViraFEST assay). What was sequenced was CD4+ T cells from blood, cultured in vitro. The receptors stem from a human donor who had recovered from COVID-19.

CDR3 nucleotide sequence: TGTGCCAGCAGCTCTATCCCCGGGAATGAAAAACTGTTTTTT. As protein: CASSSIPGNEKLFF. V usage is TRBV7-2 and J usage is TRBJ1-4; D remains ambiguous. Germline-derived CDR1 and CDR2 are SGHTA and FQGNSA. The CDR3 sequence is 14 residues long. The germline V and J ends were trimmed by 4 bases and 5 bases, with 11 bases remaining between them.

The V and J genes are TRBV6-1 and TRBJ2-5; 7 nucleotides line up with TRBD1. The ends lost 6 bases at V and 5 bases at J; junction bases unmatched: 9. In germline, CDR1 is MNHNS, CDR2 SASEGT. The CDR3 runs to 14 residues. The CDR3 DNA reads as TGTGCCAGCAGCTGGGACAGACGAGCGGAGACCCAGTACTTC. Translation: CASSWDRRAETQYF.

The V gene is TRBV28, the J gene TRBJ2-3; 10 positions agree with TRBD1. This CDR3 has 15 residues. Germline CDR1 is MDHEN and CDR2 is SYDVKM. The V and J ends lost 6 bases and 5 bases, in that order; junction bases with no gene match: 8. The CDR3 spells CASSRPGQGKDTQYF. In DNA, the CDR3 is TGTGCCAGCAGCCGACCGGGACAGGGGAAAGATACGCAGTATTTT. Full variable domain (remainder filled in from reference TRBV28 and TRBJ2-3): DVKVTQSSRYLVKRTGEKVFLECVQDMDHENMFWYRQDPGLGLRLIYFSYDVKMKEKGDIPEGYSVSREKKERFSLILESASTNQTSMYLCASSRPGQGKDTQYFGPGTRLTVL.

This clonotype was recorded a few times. CDR3 amino acids: CAISVGGIQETQYF. The CDR3 DNA sequence: TGTGCCATCAGTGTCGGGGGAATCCAAGAGACCCAGTACTTC. The J gene is TRBJ2-5, the V gene TRBV10-3; D might be TRBD2 (6 bases). Trimming cost V 4 bases and J 1 base, with 10 bases left between them. The CDR3 runs to 14 residues. Germline loops: CDR1 ENHRY, CDR2 SYGVKD.

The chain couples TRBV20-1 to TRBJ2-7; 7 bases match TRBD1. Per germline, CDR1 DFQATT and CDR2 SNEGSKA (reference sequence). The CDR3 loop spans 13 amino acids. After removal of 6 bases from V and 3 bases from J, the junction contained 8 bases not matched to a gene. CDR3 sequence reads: CSASPGQSYEQYF. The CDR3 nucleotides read TGCAGTGCCAGCCCGGGACAGAGCTACGAGCAGTACTTC.

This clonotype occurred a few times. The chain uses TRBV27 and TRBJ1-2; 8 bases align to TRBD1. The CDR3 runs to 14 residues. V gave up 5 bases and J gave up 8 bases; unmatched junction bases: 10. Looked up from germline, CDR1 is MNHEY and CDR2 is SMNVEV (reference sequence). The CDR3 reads CASSPLDRERGYTF. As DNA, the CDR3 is TGTGCCAGCAGTCCCCTGGACAGGGAGAGGGGCTACACCTTC.

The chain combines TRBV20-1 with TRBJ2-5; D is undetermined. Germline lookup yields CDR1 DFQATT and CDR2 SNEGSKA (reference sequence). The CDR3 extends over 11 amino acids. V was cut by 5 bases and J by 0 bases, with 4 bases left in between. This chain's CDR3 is CSASDQETQYF. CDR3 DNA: TGCAGTGCTTCGGACCAAGAGACCCAGTACTTC.

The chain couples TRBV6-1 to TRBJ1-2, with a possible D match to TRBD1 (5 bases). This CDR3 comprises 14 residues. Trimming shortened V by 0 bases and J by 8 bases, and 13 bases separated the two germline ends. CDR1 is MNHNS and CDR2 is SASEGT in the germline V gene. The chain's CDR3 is CASSEALGREGYTF. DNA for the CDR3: TGTGCCAGCAGTGAAGCGCTTGGCAGGGAGGGCTACACCTTC.

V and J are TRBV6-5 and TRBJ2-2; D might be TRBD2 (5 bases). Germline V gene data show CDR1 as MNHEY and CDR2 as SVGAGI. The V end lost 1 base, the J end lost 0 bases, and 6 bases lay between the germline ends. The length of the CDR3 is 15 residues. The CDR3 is CASSYFSANTGELFF. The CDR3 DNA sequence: TGTGCCAGCAGTTACTTTAGCGCGAACACCGGGGAGCTGTTTTTT.

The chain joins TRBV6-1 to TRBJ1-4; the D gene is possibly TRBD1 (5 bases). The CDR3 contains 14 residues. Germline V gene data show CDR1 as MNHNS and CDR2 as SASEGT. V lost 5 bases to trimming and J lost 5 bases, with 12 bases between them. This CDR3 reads CASSHRRPNEKLFF. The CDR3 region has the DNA TGTGCCAGCAGTCACAGGCGTCCGAATGAAAAACTGTTTTTT.

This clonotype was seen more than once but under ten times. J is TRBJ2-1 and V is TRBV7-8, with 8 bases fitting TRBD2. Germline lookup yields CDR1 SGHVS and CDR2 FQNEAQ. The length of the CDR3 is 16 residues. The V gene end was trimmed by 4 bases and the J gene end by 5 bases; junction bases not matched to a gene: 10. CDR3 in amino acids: CASSSTGGGVNNEQFF. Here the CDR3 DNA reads TGTGCCAGCAGCTCTACCGGGGGGGGTGTCAACAATGAGCAGTTCTTC.

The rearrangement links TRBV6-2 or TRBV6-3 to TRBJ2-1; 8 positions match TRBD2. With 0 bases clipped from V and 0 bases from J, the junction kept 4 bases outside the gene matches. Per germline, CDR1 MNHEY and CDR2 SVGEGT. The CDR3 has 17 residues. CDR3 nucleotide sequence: TGTGCCAGCAGTTACTCCATGAGCGGGGGCTCCTACAATGAGCAGTTCTTC. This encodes CASSYSMSGGSYNEQFF.

CDR3 nucleotide sequence: TGTGCCAGCAGCTTAATGGGACAGGATAATTCACCCCTCCACTTT. Translation gives CASSLMGQDNSPLHF. This chain connects TRBV7-3 to TRBJ1-6; 8 bases agree with TRBD1. The trim removed 1 base at V and 5 bases at J, leaving 1 base unmatched. This CDR3 is 15 amino acids long. Germline lookup yields CDR1 SGHTA and CDR2 FQGTGA.

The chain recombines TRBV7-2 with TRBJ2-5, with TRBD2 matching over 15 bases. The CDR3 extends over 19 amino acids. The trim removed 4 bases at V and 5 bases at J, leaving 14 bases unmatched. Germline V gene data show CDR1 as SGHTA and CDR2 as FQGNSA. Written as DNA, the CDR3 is TGTGCCAGCAGCTCCTACGGACTAGCGGGGGGGCCGGTTCACGAGACCCAGTACTTC. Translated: CASSSYGLAGGPVHETQYF.

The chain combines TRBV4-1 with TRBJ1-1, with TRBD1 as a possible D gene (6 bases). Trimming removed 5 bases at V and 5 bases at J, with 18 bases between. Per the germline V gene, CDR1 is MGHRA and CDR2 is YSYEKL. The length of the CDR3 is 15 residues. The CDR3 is CASSENWGARTEAFF. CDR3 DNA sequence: TGCGCCAGCAGCGAAAACTGGGGGGCGAGAACTGAAGCTTTCTTT.

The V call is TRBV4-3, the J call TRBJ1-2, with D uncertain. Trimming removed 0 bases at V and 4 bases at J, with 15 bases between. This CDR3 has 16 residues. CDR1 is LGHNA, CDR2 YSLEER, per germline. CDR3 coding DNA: TGCGCCAGCAGCCAAGAAGGACCCGCCGCAGTCTATGGCTACACCTTC. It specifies CASSQEGPAAVYGYTF.